This entry describes one TCR beta chain. A few counts support this clone. Its antigen remains unidentified. Base qualities are missing; no much larger clone stands one base away. This sample is drawn from a study of early stage breast cancer tumors (dated by TCRdb to the late 2010s). Regarding the complete study: Of the approximately 16 invasive breast tumors, eleven to twelve were found to be estrogen receptor-positive, progesterone receptor-positive and HER2-negative. On average, each sample got about 9.6-fold read coverage. Of the roughly twelve ER+/PR+/HER2- tumors, eight were classified as invasive ductal carcinomas and four as invasive lobular carcinomas. The samples as a whole yielded roughly 2,700,000 detected templates, corresponding to 950,000 to 1,300,000 unique clonotypes. Here is what the overall study found, with its caveats: Because the cohort was small, a breakdown by tumor subtype could not be done. Compared with adjacent normal breast tissue, tumors had roughly 2.5-fold higher T cell density and higher clonality. Enriched TCRB sequences shared across patients were found to be mostly commonly generated sequences that were unlikely to play an important role in the tumor microenvironment. Greater similarity was observed between blood and normal breast repertoires than between blood and tumor repertoires, and tumor was distinguished from normal in about 90% of the 16 patients when each tissue was compared with blood. Sequencing bulk genomic DNA from unsorted cells could not capture chain pairing or functional markers like CD4, CD8 and FOXP3.

Trimming takes 6 bases from V and 6 bases from J, and the germline ends sit 11 bases apart. In the germline V gene (reference sequence), CDR1 corresponds to MNHEY and CDR2 to SMNVEV. Including the terminal cysteine and phenylalanine, the CDR3 comprises 12 residues. The CDR3 DNA has 36 bases and is translated from base 1. Dicing about 20-55 mg of tumor tissue typically gave a DNA yield of more than 3 ug. The study profiled bulk TCR beta-chain repertoires in matched peripheral blood, tumor and adjacent normal breast tissue taken from some 15 patients with early-stage breast cancer. After resection, visually identified tumor tissue was excised and placed in prechilled RNAlater. Tumor tissue (about 19-55 mg) was diced and homogenized in RLTplus buffer with beta-mercaptoethanol and antifoaming agent using a TissueLyser II. The Qiagen AllPrep DNA/RNA Mini kit was used for genomic DNA extraction. Each sample was amplified in two independent genomic DNA replicates, using approximately 0.5 ug for blood and 1.5 ug for tumor or normal breast. Following the manufacturer's instructions, the ImmunoSeq Intro kit was used to carry out TCRB sequencing on genomic DNA. Multiplex PCR was run for 30 to 35 cycles using proprietary primers and spike-in control sequences for absolute quantification. An 87-bp fragment spanning the CDR3 and flanking V and J genes was sequenced with single-end 150-bp reads. Seven samples, each with two replicates, were multiplexed per lane of an Illumina MiSeq using version 3.0 chemistry. For the original study's pipeline: The vendor's proprietary pipeline handled the raw data processing, merging both replicates into a single result for each sample. To define clonotypes, the study grouped productive rearrangements that shared the V-gene family, CDR3 amino acid sequence and J-gene segment. Clonality was calculated as 1 minus the normalized Shannon entropy (Pielou evenness) of TCRB abundances. T cell density was estimated as total templates divided by the number of input cells, with the number of input cells inferred from the DNA input amount. Recon was used with default parameters to estimate total repertoire diversity and clonality. A clonotype counted as tumor-enriched if its abundance in tumor exceeded 0.1% and was at least 32-fold higher than its abundance in normal breast. TCRdb took over this immuneACCESS table, retaining in-frame rearrangements with V and J assigned. Such tables are incomplete; in checked studies, under half of the missing clones stem from an unresolved V gene, and the remainder is unexplained. From that table come the V and J calls and clone size; the DNA was used to work out D and trimming. Recorded for this sample are about 11,000 clones; around 69% of them occurred a single time. 20% to 25% of the sample is taken by the ten largest.

Material for sequencing was breast tumor tissue. The chain employs TRBV27 and TRBJ1-1; TRBD1 could be the D gene, as 5 bases match. The clonotype originates from a person between 35 and 49 years old with breast cancer. In nucleotide form, the sequence is TGTGCCAGCAGGAATACGGGGGCTGAAGCTTTCTTT. This gives the protein CASRNTGAEAFF.